This T cell receptor (beta chain) comes out of a study of a mutant IDH1 vaccine in newly diagnosed glioma. At the level of the study: Receipt of radiotherapy, temozolomide, or both preceded the study, and most received both. Study-wide findings and caveats: Changes to the top peripheral T cell clonotypes appeared unrelated to pseudoprogression.

To note about this clone: The antigen remains undetermined.

Time point: week 47, end of study. Mutant IDH1 20-mer peptide, at 300 ug, made up each vaccine dose, with topical imiquimod. Generated by immunoSEQ multiplex PCR, the TCRdb table keeps only in-frame clones and is missing some. The repertoire holds 60,000 to 70,000 clones, with about four fifths as singletons. CDR3 length: 14 amino acids. V lost 5 bases, J lost 6 bases, and 16 bases lay in between. CDR1 and CDR2 from the germline V gene are SQVTM and ANQGSEA. This material consisted of PBMCs, taken from a glioma patient whose treatment included an IDH1 peptide vaccine. This sequence was found in a man aged 25 to 45 with glioma. The chain employs TRBV29-1 and TRBJ1-4, with D perhaps TRBD1 (5 bases). The CDR3 nucleotides read TGCAGCGTTTACACCCGGGACGGTTATGAAAAACTGTTTTTT. Protein product: CSVYTRDGYEKLFF.